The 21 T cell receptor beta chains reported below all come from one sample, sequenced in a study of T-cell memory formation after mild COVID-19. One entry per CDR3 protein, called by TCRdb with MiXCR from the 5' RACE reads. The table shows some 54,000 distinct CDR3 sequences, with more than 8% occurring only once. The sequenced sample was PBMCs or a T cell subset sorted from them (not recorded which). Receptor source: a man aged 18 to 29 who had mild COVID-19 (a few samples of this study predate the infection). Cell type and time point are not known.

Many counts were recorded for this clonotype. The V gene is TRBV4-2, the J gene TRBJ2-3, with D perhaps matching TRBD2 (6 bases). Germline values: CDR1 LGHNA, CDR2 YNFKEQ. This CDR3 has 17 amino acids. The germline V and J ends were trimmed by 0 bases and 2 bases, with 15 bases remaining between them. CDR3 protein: CASSQDAAGTFTDTQYF. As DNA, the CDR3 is TGTGCCAGCAGCCAAGATGCGGCGGGGACTTTCACAGATACGCAGTATTTT.

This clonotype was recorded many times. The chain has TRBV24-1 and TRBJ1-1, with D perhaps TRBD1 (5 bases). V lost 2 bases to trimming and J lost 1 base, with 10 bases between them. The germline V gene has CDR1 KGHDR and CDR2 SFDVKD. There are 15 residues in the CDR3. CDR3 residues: CATSDSTESNTEAFF. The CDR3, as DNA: TGTGCCACCAGTGATTCGACAGAATCGAACACTGAAGCTTTCTTT.

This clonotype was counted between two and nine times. The CDR3 loop is CASSLAVGSSGETQYF. The CDR3 DNA reads TGCGCCAGCAGCTTGGCCGTAGGATCCTCCGGGGAGACCCAGTACTTC. The chain combines TRBV5-1 with TRBJ2-5, with D uncertain. Germline V gene lookup returns CDR1 SGHRS and CDR2 YFSETQ. The V end lost 0 bases, the J end lost 5 bases, and 17 bases lay between the germline ends. CDR3 length: 16 amino acids. The full variable domain, with the rest looked up from reference TRBV5-1 and TRBJ2-5, is KAGVTQTPRYLIKTRGQQVTLSCSPISGHRSVSWYQQTPGQGLQFLFEYFSETQRNKGNFPGRFSGRQFSNSRSEMNVSTLELGDSALYLCASSLAVGSSGETQYFGPGTRLLVL.

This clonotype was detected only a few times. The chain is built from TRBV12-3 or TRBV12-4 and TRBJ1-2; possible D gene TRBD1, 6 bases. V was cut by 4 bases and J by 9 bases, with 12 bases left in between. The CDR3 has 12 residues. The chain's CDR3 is CASSSNRERYTF. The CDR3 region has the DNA TGTGCCAGCAGTTCGAACAGGGAGCGCTACACCTTC.

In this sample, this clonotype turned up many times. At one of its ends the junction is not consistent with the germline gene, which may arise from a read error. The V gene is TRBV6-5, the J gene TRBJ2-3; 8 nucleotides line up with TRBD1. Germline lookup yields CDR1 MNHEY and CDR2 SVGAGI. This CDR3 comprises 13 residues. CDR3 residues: CASSYSFQGAWDF. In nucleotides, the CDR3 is TGTGCCAGCAGTTACTCGTTTCAGGGGGCTTGGGATTTT.

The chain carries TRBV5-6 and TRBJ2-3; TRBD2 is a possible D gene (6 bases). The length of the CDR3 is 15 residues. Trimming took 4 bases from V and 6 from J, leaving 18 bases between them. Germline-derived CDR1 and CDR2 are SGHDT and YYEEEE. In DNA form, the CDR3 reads TGTGCCAGCAGCCCGGCGGGGAAGAACCTTGATACGCAGTATTTT. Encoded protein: CASSPAGKNLDTQYF. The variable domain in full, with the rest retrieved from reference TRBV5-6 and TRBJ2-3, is DAGVTQSPTHLIKTRGQQVTLRCSPKSGHDTVSWYQQALGQGPQFIFQYYEEEERQRGNFPDRFSGHQFPNYSSELNVNALLLGDSALYLCASSPAGKNLDTQYFGPGTRLTVL.

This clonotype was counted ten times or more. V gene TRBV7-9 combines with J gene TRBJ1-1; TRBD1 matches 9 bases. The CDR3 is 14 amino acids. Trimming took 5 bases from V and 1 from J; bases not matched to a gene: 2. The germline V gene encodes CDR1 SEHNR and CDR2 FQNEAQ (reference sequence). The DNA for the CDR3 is TGTGCCAGCAGCGCGGGACAGGGGAACACTGAAGCTTTCTTT. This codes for CASSAGQGNTEAFF. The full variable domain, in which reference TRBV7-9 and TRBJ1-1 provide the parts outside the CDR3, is DTGVSQNPRHKITKRGQNVTFRCDPISEHNRLYWYRQTLGQGPEFLTYFQNEAQLEKSRLLSDRFSAERPKGSFSTLEIQRTEQGDSAMYLCASSAGQGNTEAFFGQGTRLTVV.

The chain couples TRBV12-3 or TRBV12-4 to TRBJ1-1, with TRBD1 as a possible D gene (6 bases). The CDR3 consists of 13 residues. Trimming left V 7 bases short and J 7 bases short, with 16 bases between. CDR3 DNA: TGTGCCAGCACCCCGTGGGGGGCTGGTGAAGCTTTCTTT. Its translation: CASTPWGAGEAFF.

The CDR3 coding sequence is TGTGCCAGCAGTCGGGAGATGGGAAACACCATATATTTT. This encodes CASSREMGNTIYF. The V call is TRBV12-3 or TRBV12-4, the J call TRBJ1-3; D not certain. This CDR3 comprises 13 residues. V lost 5 bases and J 4 bases, leaving 9 bases between the germline ends.

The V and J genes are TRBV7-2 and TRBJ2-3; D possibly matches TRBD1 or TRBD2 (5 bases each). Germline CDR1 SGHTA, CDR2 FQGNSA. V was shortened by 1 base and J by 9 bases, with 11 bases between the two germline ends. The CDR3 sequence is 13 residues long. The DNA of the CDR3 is TGTGCCAGCAGCTTAGAGGTCAGGGAGACGCAGTATTTT. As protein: CASSLEVRETQYF.

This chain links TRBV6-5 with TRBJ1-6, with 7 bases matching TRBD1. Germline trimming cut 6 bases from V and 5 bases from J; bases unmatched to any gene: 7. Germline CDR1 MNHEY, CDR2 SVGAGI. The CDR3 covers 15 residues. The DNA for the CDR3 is TGTGCCAGCAGCAGGGGGGGGACCAATAATTCACCCCTCCACTTT. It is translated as CASSRGGTNNSPLHF.

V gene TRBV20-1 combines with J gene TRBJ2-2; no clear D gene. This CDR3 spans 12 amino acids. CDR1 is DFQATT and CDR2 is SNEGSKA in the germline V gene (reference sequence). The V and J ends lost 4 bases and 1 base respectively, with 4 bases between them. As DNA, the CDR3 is TGCAGTGCTATGGGGAACACCGGGGAGCTGTTTTTT. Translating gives CSAMGNTGELFF.

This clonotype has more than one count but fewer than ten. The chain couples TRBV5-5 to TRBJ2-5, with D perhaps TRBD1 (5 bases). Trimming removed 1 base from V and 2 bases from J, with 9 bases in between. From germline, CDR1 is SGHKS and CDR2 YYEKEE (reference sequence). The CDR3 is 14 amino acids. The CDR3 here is CASSLTTVQETQYF. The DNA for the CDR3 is TGTGCCAGCAGCTTGACGACAGTTCAAGAGACCCAGTACTTC.

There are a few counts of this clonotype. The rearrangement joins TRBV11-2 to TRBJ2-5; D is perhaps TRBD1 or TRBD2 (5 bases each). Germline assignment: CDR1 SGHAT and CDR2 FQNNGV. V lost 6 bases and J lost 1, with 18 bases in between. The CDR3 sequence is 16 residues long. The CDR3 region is CASRTRGGVLQETQYF. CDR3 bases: TGTGCCAGCAGGACTCGGGGCGGAGTCCTCCAAGAGACCCAGTACTTC.

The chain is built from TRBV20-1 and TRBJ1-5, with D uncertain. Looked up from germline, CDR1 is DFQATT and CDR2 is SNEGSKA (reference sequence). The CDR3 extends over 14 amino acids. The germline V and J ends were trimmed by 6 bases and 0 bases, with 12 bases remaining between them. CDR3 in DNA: TGCAGTGCCAAACCGGGGTCTAGCAATCAGCCCCAGCATTTT. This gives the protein CSAKPGSSNQPQHF.

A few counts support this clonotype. The CDR3 DNA reads as TGTGCCAGCAGCTCCGCGGGAGGTGAGGGGGAGACCCAGTACTTC. Its protein is CASSSAGGEGETQYF. This sequence joins TRBV5-6 and TRBJ2-5; TRBD2 agrees at 8 bases. The CDR3 runs to 15 residues. Per the germline V gene, CDR1 is SGHDT and CDR2 is YYEEEE. Germline trimming cut 3 bases from V and 5 bases from J; bases unmatched to any gene: 9.

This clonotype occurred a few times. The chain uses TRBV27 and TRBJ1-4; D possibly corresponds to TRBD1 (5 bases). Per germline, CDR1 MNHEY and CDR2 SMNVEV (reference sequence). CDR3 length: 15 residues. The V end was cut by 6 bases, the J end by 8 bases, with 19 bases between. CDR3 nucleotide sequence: TGTGCCAGCAGCCCCGGGACCCCATGGAAAGAAAAACTGTTTTTT. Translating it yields CASSPGTPWKEKLFF.

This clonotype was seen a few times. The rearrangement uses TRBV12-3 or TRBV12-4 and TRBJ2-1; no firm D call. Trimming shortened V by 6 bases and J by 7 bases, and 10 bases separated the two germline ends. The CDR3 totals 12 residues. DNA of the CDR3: TGTGCCAGCAGACGGGCGCTTAATGAGCAGTTCTTC. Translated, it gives CASRRALNEQFF.

The CDR3, as DNA: TGTGCCAGCAGCTGGGGCTCCGGGCCGTATAATTCACCCCTCCACTTT. It specifies CASSWGSGPYNSPLHF. The chain links TRBV11-1 to TRBJ1-6; weak D call: TRBD1 (5 bases). Between the trimmed V and J ends, which lost 4 bases and 4 bases, there was a span of 14 bases. The V gene's germline CDR1 is SGHAT and CDR2 FQDESV (reference sequence). The CDR3 consists of 16 residues. The whole variable domain, remainder taken from reference TRBV11-1 and TRBJ1-6, is EAEVAQSPRYKITEKSQAVAFWCDPISGHATLYWYRQILGQGPELLVQFQDESVVDDSQLPKDRFSAERLKGVDSTLKIQPAELGDSAMYLCASSWGSGPYNSPLHFGNGTRLTVT.

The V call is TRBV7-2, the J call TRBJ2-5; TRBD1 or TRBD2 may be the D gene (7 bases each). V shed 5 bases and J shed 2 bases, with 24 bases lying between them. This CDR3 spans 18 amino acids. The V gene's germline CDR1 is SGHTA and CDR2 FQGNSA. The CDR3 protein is CASSLRQGGKEGQETQYF. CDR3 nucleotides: TGTGCCAGCAGCCTTCGACAGGGAGGGAAGGAGGGGCAAGAGACCCAGTACTTC.

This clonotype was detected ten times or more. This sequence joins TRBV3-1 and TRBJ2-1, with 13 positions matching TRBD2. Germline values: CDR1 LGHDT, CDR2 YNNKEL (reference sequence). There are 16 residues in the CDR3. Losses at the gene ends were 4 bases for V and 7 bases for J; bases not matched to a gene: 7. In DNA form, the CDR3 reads TGTGCCAGCAGCCCAGGGACTAGCGGGGCGCGGAATGAGCAGTTCTTC. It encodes CASSPGTSGARNEQFF.